The next 23 T cell receptor beta chains were all read from a single sample in a study of T cell responses to AZD1222 COVID-19 vaccine. Generated by immunoSEQ multiplex PCR, the TCRdb table keeps only in-frame clones and is missing some. The sample contains about 110,000 clones, 85% to 90% of which appear only once. Sequencing was performed on peripheral blood, taken on day 0 of AZD1222 vaccination. These receptor sequences come from an adult in good health.

The rearrangement uses TRBV11-2 and TRBJ2-7; D remains ambiguous. The germline V gene has CDR1 SGHAT and CDR2 FQNNGV. Trimming removed 0 bases at V and 6 bases at J, with 9 bases between. The CDR3 consists of 13 residues. CDR3 sequence (DNA): TGTGCCAGCAGCTTAGAGTCTGGTTCCGAGCAGTACTTC. Its protein is CASSLESGSEQYF.

The chain employs TRBV27 and TRBJ2-2; TRBD2 aligns across 9 bases. Looked up from germline, CDR1 is MNHEY and CDR2 is SMNVEV (reference sequence). V gave up 6 bases and J gave up 4 bases; unmatched junction bases: 12. The CDR3 is made up of 17 amino acids. The CDR3 region is CASRPTSGRVLTGELFF. In DNA, the CDR3 is TGTGCCAGCAGACCCACTAGCGGGCGGGTTCTCACCGGGGAGCTGTTTTTT.

CDR3 nucleotide sequence: TGTGCCAGCAGCCCCACCCTCTCGGGCAACTATGGCTACACCTTC. It is translated as CASSPTLSGNYGYTF. J is TRBJ1-2 and V is TRBV7-9; no clear D gene. Looked up from germline, CDR1 is SEHNR and CDR2 is FQNEAQ (reference sequence). The CDR3 is 15 amino acids. Between the trimmed V and J ends, which lost 5 bases and 2 bases, there was a span of 15 bases.

This sequence joins TRBV5-1 and TRBJ2-1; TRBD2 matches 11 bases. CDR1 is SGHRS, CDR2 YFSETQ, per germline. This CDR3 has 16 amino acids. V shed 4 bases and J 3 bases; nucleotides not matched to a gene: 6. DNA for the CDR3: TGCGCCAGCAGCCCCAGGACTAGCGGGTTCTACAATGAGCAGTTCTTC. Translating gives CASSPRTSGFYNEQFF.

This chain uses TRBV27 with TRBJ1-2, with no clear D. This CDR3 has 14 amino acids. The germline V gene encodes CDR1 MNHEY and CDR2 SMNVEV (reference sequence). V lost 4 bases and J 7 bases, leaving 16 bases between the germline ends. CDR3 sequence (DNA): TGTGCCAGCAGTTACTTCGGGCCCGCGGCTGGCTACACCTTC. Protein product: CASSYFGPAAGYTF.

The chain is built from TRBV19 and TRBJ2-1, with 8 nucleotides matching TRBD2. V dropped 6 bases and J dropped 1; count of bases not matched to a gene: 5. The CDR3 consists of 15 residues. Germline CDR1 LNHDA, CDR2 SQIVND (reference sequence). CDR3 region: CASRAAGGSYNEQFF. CDR3 in DNA: TGTGCCAGTAGAGCCGCGGGAGGTTCCTACAATGAGCAGTTCTTC.

CDR3 nucleotides: TGTGCCAGCAGTCAACGGGCCGACACCGGGGAGCTGTTTTTT. Amino acid sequence: CASSQRADTGELFF. The chain employs TRBV11-1 and TRBJ2-2; D gene unclear. Deletions cut 6 bases from V and 3 bases from J, with 11 bases between. CDR1 is SGHAT and CDR2 is FQDESV in the germline V gene (reference sequence). There are 14 residues in the CDR3. Variable domain in full (rest from reference TRBV11-1 and TRBJ2-2): EAEVAQSPRYKITEKSQAVAFWCDPISGHATLYWYRQILGQGPELLVQFQDESVVDDSQLPKDRFSAERLKGVDSTLKIQPAELGDSAMYLCASSQRADTGELFFGEGSRLTVL.

V and J are TRBV30 and TRBJ1-5; D is uncertain. There are 13 residues in the CDR3. In germline, CDR1 is GTSNPN, CDR2 SVGIG (reference sequence). V shed 3 bases and J shed 11 bases, with 17 bases lying between them. CDR3 bases: TGTGCCTGGAGCGCGCAAGAGGGTCAAGCCCAGCATTTT. It is translated as CAWSAQEGQAQHF. The entire variable domain, with the rest obtained from reference TRBV30 and TRBJ1-5, is as follows: SQTIHQWPATLVQPVGSPLSLECTVEGTSNPNLYWYRQAAGRGLQLLFYSVGIGQISSEVPQNLSASRPQDRQFILSSKKLLLSDSGFYLCAWSAQEGQAQHFGDGTRLSIL.

This clone was detected only a few times. The chain is built from TRBV11-2 and TRBJ1-1; TRBD1 might be the D (6 bases). The CDR3 runs 10 residues. V was cut by 11 bases and J by 10 bases, with 14 bases left in between. The germline V gene encodes CDR1 SGHAT and CDR2 FQNNGV. CDR3 sequence reads: CAGGGPVAFF. For the CDR3, the DNA is TGTGCCGGGGGGGGGCCCGTAGCTTTCTTT.

The chain is built from TRBV5-1 and TRBJ2-3; 11 bases match TRBD2. The V and J ends lost 4 bases and 5 bases, in that order; junction bases with no gene match: 9. Germline V gives CDR1 SGHRS, CDR2 YFSETQ. The CDR3 length is 16 residues. The CDR3 sequence: CASSPPRLAGRDTQYF. CDR3 DNA sequence: TGCGCCAGCAGCCCCCCTAGACTAGCGGGAAGAGATACGCAGTATTTT.

This chain connects TRBV9 to TRBJ2-1; possibly TRBD1 or TRBD2 for D (6 bases each). V lost 0 bases to trimming and J lost 5 bases, with 12 bases between them. Per germline, CDR1 SGDLS and CDR2 YYNGEE. The CDR3 totals 15 residues. CDR3 nucleotides: TGTGCCAGCAGCGTAGGCGGGACAATGAACAATGAGCAGTTCTTC. It is translated as CASSVGGTMNNEQFF.

CDR3 in DNA: TGTGCCAGCAGTTACCGGAATCAGCCCCAGCATTTT. Translated, it gives CASSYRNQPQHF. The chain joins TRBV6-6 to TRBJ1-5; D uncertain. Germline lookup yields CDR1 MNHNY and CDR2 SVGAGI (reference sequence). This CDR3 comprises 12 residues. The V gene lost 2 bases and the J gene lost 4 bases, with 3 bases spanning the gap.

The chain is built from TRBV18 and TRBJ1-2; 7 positions agree with TRBD1. Trimming cost V 3 bases and J 5 bases; bases outside gene matches: 6. CDR3 length: 14 residues. Looked up from germline, CDR1 is KGHSH and CDR2 is LQKENI. In DNA, the CDR3 is TGTGCCAGCTCACCCTCCGGGACAGTGTATGGCTACACCTTC. As protein: CASSPSGTVYGYTF.

The gene calls are TRBV5-1 and TRBJ2-7, with 10 bases that match TRBD1. Germline CDR1 and CDR2: SGHRS and YFSETQ. J gave up 7 bases and V 3 bases, and 19 bases lay outside the gene matches. This CDR3 is built from 18 residues. CDR3 sequence: CASSSFTSFRDRGGEQYF. As DNA, the CDR3 is TGCGCCAGCAGCTCCTTTACTTCCTTCCGGGACAGGGGAGGAGAGCAGTACTTC.

The chain couples TRBV12-5 to TRBJ1-2, with 7 bases lining up with TRBD1. Germline loops: CDR1 LGHNT, CDR2 FRNRAP. V was clipped by 0 bases and J by 6 bases; unmatched bases: 10. The CDR3 has 16 amino acids. This CDR3 is CASGLVQGGQGDGYTF. The CDR3 DNA reads TGTGCTAGTGGTTTGGTACAAGGAGGGCAGGGGGATGGCTACACCTTC.

V gene TRBV7-3 combines with J gene TRBJ2-1; 16 bases match TRBD2. Trimming took 0 bases from V and 6 from J; bases not matched to a gene: 11. This CDR3 region has 20 residues. CDR1 is SGHTA and CDR2 is FQGTGA in the germline V gene. CDR3 in amino acids: CASSLTPGLAGGLNLNEQFF. CDR3 nucleotide sequence: TGTGCCAGCAGCTTAACCCCGGGACTAGCGGGAGGGTTAAATCTCAATGAGCAGTTCTTC.

This chain links TRBV7-3 with TRBJ2-1, with D unresolved. This CDR3 has 13 amino acids. Trimming took 5 bases from V and 3 from J, leaving 8 bases between them. Germline CDR1 reads SGHTA; CDR2 reads FQGTGA. CDR3: CASSLDNYNEQFF. CDR3 sequence (DNA): TGTGCCAGCAGCCTCGATAACTACAATGAGCAGTTCTTC.

This clone was observed a single time. The chain combines TRBV3-1 (or the pseudogene TRBV3-2) with TRBJ2-7, with a weak D call TRBD2 (6 bases). The V gene lost 1 base and the J gene lost 7 bases, with 23 bases spanning the gap. The CDR3 runs 17 residues. Germline-derived CDR1 and CDR2 are LGHDT and YNNKEL (reference sequence). The CDR3 protein is CASSQGRRAGRGGEQYF. CDR3 DNA: TGTGCCAGCAGCCAAGGGCGGAGAGCGGGCCGCGGAGGAGAGCAGTACTTC.

The J gene is TRBJ2-4, the V gene TRBV19, with D uncertain. The germline gives CDR1 LNHDA, CDR2 SQIVND (reference sequence). The CDR3 is 15 residues long. Trimming stripped 1 base from V and 4 bases from J, with 11 bases between. Here the CDR3 DNA reads TGTGCCAGTAGTATAGGCAAGGGCACTAAAAACATTCAGTACTTC. Protein: CASSIGKGTKNIQYF.

The rearrangement joins TRBV5-1 to TRBJ1-2; possibly TRBD1 for D (6 bases). The CDR3 loop spans 13 amino acids. Germline V gene sequence: CDR1 SGHRS, CDR2 YFSETQ. Trimming took 1 base from V and 6 from J, leaving 10 bases between them. DNA for the CDR3: TGCGCCAGCAGCTTGTTCCAGGGGAATGGCTACACCTTC. This encodes CASSLFQGNGYTF.

The V and J genes are TRBV30 and TRBJ2-3, with D perhaps matching TRBD1 (6 bases). V lost 4 bases and J lost 1, with 15 bases in between. The CDR3 is 15 amino acids. The germline gives CDR1 GTSNPN, CDR2 SVGIG (reference sequence). CDR3 nucleotide sequence: TGTGCCTGGAAAATAAGGGACACACGCACAGATACGCAGTATTTT. It codes for CAWKIRDTRTDTQYF.

V is TRBV5-1 and J is TRBJ2-1; 8 nucleotides match TRBD2. The CDR3 consists of 17 residues. The ends lost 0 bases at V and 8 bases at J; junction bases unmatched: 13. The germline V gene has CDR1 SGHRS and CDR2 YFSETQ. The CDR3 DNA reads TGCGCCAGCAGCTTGGTTGGTAGCGGGATCCTTCAGGATGAGCAGTTCTTC. Amino acids: CASSLVGSGILQDEQFF.

The genes are TRBV5-4 and TRBJ2-2; D ambiguous. V lost 6 bases and J 4 bases, leaving 7 bases between the germline ends. CDR1 is SGHNT, CDR2 YYREEE, per germline (reference sequence). This CDR3 has 12 amino acids. CDR3 coding DNA: TGTGCCAGCATAGGTGCCACCGGGGAGCTGTTTTTT. This encodes CASIGATGELFF. The full variable domain, its missing parts supplied by reference TRBV5-4 and TRBJ2-2, is ETGVTQSPTHLIKTRGQQVTLRCSSQSGHNTVSWYQQALGQGPQFIFQYYREEENGRGNFPPRFSGLQFPNYSSELNVNALELDDSALYLCASIGATGELFFGEGSRLTVL.